These 30 T cell receptor beta chains came from one sample sequenced in a study of T cell repertoires and HLA-DP antigens. The data were produced by immunoSEQ multiplex PCR, yet TCRdb's version contains in-frame clones alone and is incomplete. Of 75,000 to 90,000 clones in the sample, around nine tenths are singletons; the top ten hold 1.7%. These receptors have no identified antigens. The sample consisted of CD4+ T cells from PBMCs. The receptors shown here come from a man in his forties or fifties in good health and CMV-seronegative.

This clone was recorded once. This CDR3 is CASSLRTAVNTEAFF. CDR3 sequence (DNA): TGCGCCAGCAGCTTACGGACTGCTGTGAACACTGAAGCTTTCTTT. V is TRBV5-1 and J is TRBJ1-1; D not certain. The CDR3 spans 15 residues. V lost 2 bases and J 0 bases, leaving 11 bases between the germline ends. Germline lookup yields CDR1 SGHRS and CDR2 YFSETQ.

The chain recombines TRBV6-6 with TRBJ2-5; D possibly uses TRBD1 or TRBD2 (6 bases each). V lost 8 bases and J 5 bases, leaving 12 bases between the germline ends. This CDR3 has 12 residues. Germline V lookup: CDR1 MNHNY, CDR2 SVGAGI (reference sequence). CDR3 residues: CASSGGGETQYF. CDR3 DNA sequence: TGTGCCAGCTCCGGGGGCGGGGAGACCCAGTACTTC.

V usage is TRBV28 and J usage is TRBJ2-1, with 10 bases fitting TRBD2. The CDR3 spans 16 residues. Germline lookup yields CDR1 MDHEN and CDR2 SYDVKM. V was pared by 4 bases and J by 3 bases, with 6 bases of the junction left unmatched. CDR3 amino acids: CASSSASGSYYNEQFF. CDR3 nucleotides: TGTGCCAGCAGTTCAGCTAGCGGGAGTTACTACAATGAGCAGTTCTTC.

This clone was detected only once. V is TRBV7-2 and J is TRBJ2-7; 9 nucleotides align to TRBD1. The germline gives CDR1 SGHTA, CDR2 FQGNSA. The junction had 5 bases not matched to a gene; V was cut back by 0 bases and J by 2 bases. The CDR3 is 16 residues long. CDR3 in amino acids: CASSLAGTGSPYEQYF. The DNA for the CDR3 is TGTGCCAGCAGCTTAGCCGGGACAGGGTCGCCCTACGAGCAGTACTTC.

The genes are TRBV4-3 and TRBJ2-1; 8 nucleotides align to TRBD2. The CDR3 is made up of 16 amino acids. Germline assignment: CDR1 LGHNA and CDR2 YSLEER. The trim removed 4 bases at V and 5 bases at J, leaving 10 bases unmatched. The CDR3 sequence: CASSPLAGLIDNEQFF. CDR3 nucleotides: TGCGCCAGCAGCCCGTTAGCGGGACTGATTGACAATGAGCAGTTCTTC.

This clone was observed at least ten times. The DNA for the CDR3 is TGTGCCTGGAGTGTAGGCCCAAAAACCGGGACAGTGAACACTGAAGCTTTCTTT. Translated: CAWSVGPKTGTVNTEAFF. This sequence joins TRBV30 and TRBJ1-1; 7 bases are a match to TRBD1. V lost 0 bases and J lost 0; bases outside the gene matches: 13. The V gene's germline CDR1 is GTSNPN and CDR2 SVGIG (reference sequence). This CDR3 has 18 residues. The variable domain in full, with the rest retrieved from reference TRBV30 and TRBJ1-1, is SQTIHQWPATLVQPVGSPLSLECTVEGTSNPNLYWYRQAAGRGLQLLFYSVGIGQISSEVPQNLSASRPQDRQFILSSKKLLLSDSGFYLCAWSVGPKTGTVNTEAFFGQGTRLTVV.

V gene TRBV10-3 combines with J gene TRBJ2-7, with 11 bases fitting TRBD1. Germline lookup yields CDR1 ENHRY and CDR2 SYGVKD. CDR3 length equals 14 residues. The V and J ends lost 5 bases and 7 bases, in that order; junction bases with no gene match: 7. The CDR3: CAISSGQGAGEQYF. The CDR3 DNA sequence: TGTGCCATCAGTTCAGGACAGGGGGCGGGGGAGCAGTACTTC.

V and J are TRBV6-5 and TRBJ2-2; TRBD1 aligns across 9 bases. The CDR3 runs to 14 residues. Germline V gives CDR1 MNHEY, CDR2 SVGAGI. The ends lost 6 bases at V and 7 bases at J; junction bases unmatched: 6. The CDR3 region is CASRGTGLGGELFF. The DNA of the CDR3 is TGTGCCAGCAGGGGGACAGGGTTGGGCGGGGAGCTGTTTTTT.

The count of this clone is one. The chain is built from TRBV18 and TRBJ1-1; unclear D gene. This CDR3 is built from 14 residues. Germline V gene sequence: CDR1 KGHSH, CDR2 LQKENI. V was pared by 1 base and J by 4 bases, with 10 bases between. CDR3 bases: TGTGCCAGCTCACCACTGGAGGAGCGCACTGAAGCTTTCTTT. It codes for CASSPLEERTEAFF. Supplemented by reference TRBV18 and TRBJ1-1, the full variable domain reads NAGVMQNPRHLVRRRGQEARLRCSPMKGHSHVYWYRQLPEEGLKFMVYLQKENIIDESGMPKERFSAEFPKEGPSILRIQQVVRGDSAAYFCASSPLEERTEAFFGQGTRLTVV.

The CDR3 bases are TGTGCCAGCAGCTTAGAGGCAGGGGGCGGCGAGCAGTACTTC. This gives the protein CASSLEAGGGEQYF. This chain links TRBV11-1 with TRBJ2-7; 8 nucleotides line up with TRBD1. The CDR3 has 14 residues. V was pared by 1 base and J by 6 bases, with 5 bases of the junction left unmatched. CDR1 SGHAT and CDR2 FQDESV come from the germline V gene (reference sequence).

This sequence joins TRBV5-4 and TRBJ1-1, with 9 bases lining up with TRBD1. With V trimmed by 4 bases and J by 4 bases, 5 bases remained unmatched. CDR1 SGHNT and CDR2 YYREEE come from the germline V gene (reference sequence). This CDR3 contains 14 residues. Here the CDR3 reads CASSPRDRATEAFF. The CDR3 region has the DNA TGTGCCAGCAGCCCCCGGGACAGGGCCACTGAAGCTTTCTTT.

The chain has TRBV7-9 and TRBJ2-3, with D perhaps matching TRBD1 (6 bases). Germline-derived CDR1 and CDR2 are SEHNR and FQNEAQ (reference sequence). Trimming shortened V by 5 bases and J by 3 bases, and 15 bases separated the two germline ends. The CDR3 consists of 15 residues. The CDR3 DNA reads TGTGCCAGCAGCAAACAGGGATGGGGGACAGATACGCAGTATTTT. Protein sequence: CASSKQGWGTDTQYF.

The chain employs TRBV5-4 and TRBJ1-5; the D gene is possibly TRBD1 (6 bases). Germline-derived CDR1 and CDR2 are SGHNT and YYREEE (reference sequence). The V gene lost 2 bases and the J gene lost 9 bases, with 15 bases spanning the gap. The CDR3 covers 14 residues. The DNA of the CDR3 is TGTGCCAGCAGCTTAGGGGGAGCTGCACGGCCCCAGCATTTT. It yields the protein CASSLGGAARPQHF. The variable domain in full, with the rest retrieved from reference TRBV5-4 and TRBJ1-5, is ETGVTQSPTHLIKTRGQQVTLRCSSQSGHNTVSWYQQALGQGPQFIFQYYREEENGRGNFPPRFSGLQFPNYSSELNVNALELDDSALYLCASSLGGAARPQHFGDGTRLSIL.

V and J are TRBV6-6 and TRBJ1-2, with 12 bases that match TRBD1. This CDR3 is 15 amino acids long. Germline-derived CDR1 and CDR2 are MNHNY and SVGAGI (reference sequence). V shed 9 bases, J shed 7 bases, and the junction held 12 bases outside the gene matches. Here the CDR3 reads CASREPGQGALGYTF. Written as DNA, the CDR3 is TGTGCCAGTCGTGAACCGGGACAGGGGGCCCTTGGCTACACCTTC.

The chain is built from TRBV7-2 and TRBJ2-7; D may be TRBD2 (5 bases). Germline V gene data show CDR1 as SGHTA and CDR2 as FQGNSA. There are 13 residues in the CDR3. The germline V and J ends were trimmed by 4 bases and 5 bases, with 12 bases remaining between them. The CDR3 protein is CASSSRTRNEQYF. CDR3 coding DNA: TGTGCCAGCAGCTCCCGAACTAGGAACGAGCAGTACTTC.

The chain joins TRBV10-2 to TRBJ2-7; D possibly corresponds to TRBD2 (6 bases). V was cut by 6 bases and J by 3 bases, with 18 bases left in between. The CDR3 loop spans 15 amino acids. Germline CDR1 and CDR2: WSHSY and SAAADI. CDR3 in amino acids: CASSPGAGLVYEQYF. As DNA, the CDR3 is TGCGCCAGCAGCCCCGGGGCGGGACTCGTCTACGAGCAGTACTTC.

The chain carries TRBV30 and TRBJ2-7; no clear D. CDR1 and CDR2 from the germline V gene are GTSNPN and SVGIG (reference sequence). The V end lost 5 bases, the J end lost 6 bases, and 11 bases lay between the germline ends. The CDR3 is 11 residues long. The CDR3 DNA follows: TGTGCCTGGGTGTCCGGTCGCGAGCAGTACTTC. This encodes CAWVSGREQYF.

The genes are TRBV5-1 and TRBJ1-1; perhaps TRBD1 as D (5 bases). V lost 4 bases and J 0 bases, leaving 13 bases between the germline ends. Germline V gives CDR1 SGHRS, CDR2 YFSETQ. The CDR3 is made up of 15 amino acids. CDR3 protein: CASSDGQLMNTEAFF. In DNA, the CDR3 is TGCGCCAGCAGCGATGGACAACTCATGAACACTGAAGCTTTCTTT.

The chain has TRBV30 and TRBJ2-4, with TRBD2 matching 9 bases. V shed 0 bases and J 6 bases; nucleotides not matched to a gene: 6. The length of the CDR3 is 15 residues. The germline V gene has CDR1 GTSNPN and CDR2 SVGIG (reference sequence). The CDR3 coding sequence is TGTGCCTGGAGTGTGGCGGGGGGGCCCCCAAACATTCAGTACTTC. The encoded protein is CAWSVAGGPPNIQYF.

The chain uses TRBV2 and TRBJ2-3, with 8 bases lining up with TRBD2. Germline-derived CDR1 and CDR2 are SNHLY and FYNNEI. The CDR3 loop spans 15 amino acids. V lost 4 bases, J lost 2 bases, and 5 bases stayed unmatched. CDR3 in DNA: TGTGCCAGCAGTGCCTTGCGGGGGGTCACAGATACGCAGTATTTT. It codes for CASSALRGVTDTQYF. Drawing the rest from reference TRBV2 and TRBJ2-3, the complete variable domain is EPEVTQTPSHQVTQMGQEVILRCVPISNHLYFYWYRQILGQKVEFLVSFYNNEISEKSEIFDDQFSVERPDGSNFTLKIRSTKLEDSAMYFCASSALRGVTDTQYFGPGTRLTVL.

The count of this clone is one. This chain uses TRBV5-8 with TRBJ2-6; D gene uncertain. Trimming took 1 base from V and 0 from J, leaving 8 bases between them. Per the germline V gene, CDR1 is SGHTS and CDR2 is YDEGEE. This CDR3 is 16 amino acids long. The CDR3 DNA is TGTGCCAGCAGCTTGTCCACCAACTCTGGGGCCAACGTCCTGACTTTC. Translated, it gives CASSLSTNSGANVLTF.

V is TRBV9 and J is TRBJ2-7; 14 bases map to TRBD2. V lost 3 bases, J lost 4 bases, and 3 bases stayed unmatched. CDR1 and CDR2 (germline): SGDLS, YYNGEE. This CDR3 is 15 amino acids long. The CDR3 reads CASSETSGGAYEQYF. CDR3 bases: TGTGCCAGCAGCGAGACTAGCGGGGGGGCTTACGAGCAGTACTTC.

The chain carries TRBV7-2 and TRBJ2-3, with D unclear. Germline values: CDR1 SGHTA, CDR2 FQGNSA. V dropped 3 bases and J dropped 6 bases, with 10 bases sitting between them. The CDR3 has 13 residues. CDR3 nucleotides: TGTGCCAGCAGCTTCGCCCAGAGCGATACGCAGTATTTT. Its translation: CASSFAQSDTQYF.

The chain uses TRBV5-6 and TRBJ1-5; D is undetermined. In germline, CDR1 is SGHDT, CDR2 YYEEEE. This CDR3 is 14 amino acids long. V lost 4 bases and J 1 base, leaving 9 bases between the germline ends. CDR3 protein: CASSGGRSNQPQHF. The CDR3 DNA is TGTGCCAGCAGCGGTGGCCGGAGCAATCAGCCCCAGCATTTT.

This clone occurred once. The genes are TRBV19 and TRBJ1-2, with D uncertain. V gave up 4 bases and J gave up 2 bases, with 8 bases separating them. CDR1 is LNHDA and CDR2 is SQIVND in the germline V gene (reference sequence). The CDR3 contains 13 residues. The CDR3 here is CASSKGLNYGYTF. In DNA form, the CDR3 reads TGTGCCAGTAGTAAGGGCCTAAACTATGGCTACACCTTC.

The J gene is TRBJ1-2, the V gene TRBV4-3, with a tentative D call TRBD1 (5 bases). V lost 0 bases and J 4 bases, leaving 9 bases between the germline ends. The V gene's germline CDR1 is LGHNA and CDR2 YSLEER. This CDR3 comprises 14 residues. CDR3: CASSQEAGFYGYTF. In DNA form, the CDR3 reads TGCGCCAGCAGCCAAGAGGCAGGGTTCTATGGCTACACCTTC.

The chain combines TRBV7-2 with TRBJ2-7, with 14 bases lining up with TRBD2. V lost 5 bases and J lost 3; bases outside the gene matches: 12. The CDR3 runs to 18 residues. CDR1 and CDR2 from the germline V gene are SGHTA and FQGNSA. The CDR3 DNA reads as TGTGCCAGCAGCGCCTCGCGACCCGGGACTAGCGGGGGCTACGAGCAGTACTTC. It yields the protein CASSASRPGTSGGYEQYF.

This chain joins TRBV19 and TRBJ1-3, with D uncertain. CDR3 length: 13 amino acids. The germline V and J ends were trimmed by 6 bases and 1 base, with 7 bases remaining between them. Germline lookup yields CDR1 LNHDA and CDR2 SQIVND (reference sequence). In nucleotides, the CDR3 is TGTGCCAGTAGCCCCTCTTCTGGAAACACCATATATTTT. Its translation: CASSPSSGNTIYF.

This chain joins TRBV5-6 and TRBJ2-1; a weak D match, TRBD2 (5 bases). Per germline, CDR1 SGHDT and CDR2 YYEEEE. The V and J ends lost 2 bases and 10 bases respectively, with 13 bases between them. CDR3 length equals 13 residues. CDR3 sequence reads: CASSFGRTGEQFF. CDR3 bases: TGTGCCAGCAGCTTTGGCAGGACGGGGGAGCAGTTCTTC.

CDR3 DNA sequence: TGTGCCAGCAGCGTAGGGGGACCGTTCTCTGGAAACACCATATATTTT. This gives the protein CASSVGGPFSGNTIYF. The genes are TRBV9 and TRBJ1-3, with D perhaps matching TRBD1 (5 bases). V was cut by 0 bases and J by 0 bases, with 10 bases left in between. The CDR3 contains 16 residues. Germline lookup yields CDR1 SGDLS and CDR2 YYNGEE.